Listed below are T cell receptor beta chains from one sample, sequenced in a study of T cell responses to AZD1222 COVID-19 vaccine. Using immunoSEQ multiplex PCR, the repertoire was profiled, and TCRdb retains in-frame clones only, with some absent. The repertoire has tens of thousands of clones, around 80% of them found once; the top ten carry under 5%. The material was peripheral blood, obtained on day 0 of AZD1222 vaccination. Every receptor here comes from an adult in good health. The CDR3 runs from the conserved cysteine through the conserved F or W. A D gene is named only where the DNA matches it firmly. Where a row states a size, it is once, few, many or the class of an expanded clone; other rows omit it.

CDR3 protein	CDR3 DNA	clone size	D gene	V gene	J gene
CASSLAVGFGETQYF	TGTGCCAGCAGCTTGGCGGTGGGGTTCGGAGAGACCCAGTACTTC	.	.	TRBV5-8	TRBJ2-5
CASSLDWTGAPQYF	TGTGCCAGCAGCTTAGATTGGACAGGGGCCCCCCAGTACTTC	.	TRBD1	TRBV7-8	TRBJ2-7
CAWSSQTDKYF	TGTGCCTGGAGTTCACAGACCGATAAATACTTC	.	.	TRBV30	TRBJ2-5
CASSDLITRGTQYF	TGTGCCAGCAGTGATCTGATCACTAGGGGGACCCAGTACTTC	.	.	TRBV2	TRBJ2-5
CASRIRANTEAFF	TGTGCCAGCAGGATCAGGGCGAACACTGAAGCTTTCTTT	.	.	TRBV6-6	TRBJ1-1
CASSERDTHQPQHF	TGTGCCAGCAGCGAGCGGGACACCCATCAGCCCCAGCATTTT	.	.	TRBV9	TRBJ1-5
CASSTQRDQPQHF	TGTGCCAGCAGTACTCAGAGGGATCAGCCCCAGCATTTT	.	.	TRBV12-3/TRBV12-4	TRBJ1-5
CASSQDSNQPQHF	TGTGCCAGCAGTCAGGATAGCAATCAGCCCCAGCATTTT	.	.	TRBV12-3/TRBV12-4	TRBJ1-5
CASSLNRGLYGYTF	TGTGCCAGCAGTCTAAACAGGGGGCTCTATGGCTACACCTTC	.	TRBD1	TRBV28	TRBJ1-2
CASASLTGADDSPLHF	TGCGCCAGCGCCTCCTTGACGGGGGCAGATGATTCACCCCTCCACTTT	.	.	TRBV5-1	TRBJ1-6
CASSFVFGGLSDEQYF	TGCGCCAGCAGCTTTGTTTTTGGGGGGTTGTCGGACGAGCAGTACTTC	.	.	TRBV5-1	TRBJ2-7
CASSLDVGLEYGYTF	TGCGCCAGCAGCTTGGACGTGGGCCTGGAGTATGGCTACACCTTC	.	.	TRBV5-1	TRBJ1-2
CASSPGKRDYGYTF	TGTGCCAGCAGTCCAGGGAAGAGAGACTATGGCTACACCTTC	.	.	TRBV6-5	TRBJ1-2
CASGTQRYGYTF	TGTGCCAGCGGGACACAGAGATATGGCTACACCTTC	.	.	TRBV28	TRBJ1-2
CASSQGWQLGELFF	TGTGCCAGCAGCCAAGGTTGGCAGCTCGGGGAGCTGTTTTTT	.	.	TRBV3-1/TRBV3-2	TRBJ2-2
CASSSEPNTGELFF	TGTGCCAGTAGTAGCGAGCCAAACACCGGGGAGCTGTTTTTT	few	.	TRBV19	TRBJ2-2
CASVHYEQYF	TGTGCCAGTGTACACTACGAGCAGTACTTC	.	.	TRBV6-5	TRBJ2-7
CASSHLRESSEQYF	TGTGCCAGCAGCCATCTGCGGGAGAGCAGCGAGCAGTACTTC	medium-sized	TRBD2	TRBV3-1/TRBV3-2	TRBJ2-7
CASSRGQVGNTIYF	TGCGCCAGCAGCCGGGGCCAAGTGGGAAACACCATATATTTT	.	.	TRBV5-1	TRBJ1-3
CASSFSLASSYEQYF	TGTGCCAGCAGTTTTAGCCTAGCGTCGTCCTACGAGCAGTACTTC	.	.	TRBV28	TRBJ2-7
CSARGGSEQYF	TGCAGTGCTAGGGGAGGGAGCGAGCAGTATTTT	.	TRBD2	TRBV20-1	TRBJ2-3
CASSLGTSGFTDTQYF	TGTGCCAGCAGCCTAGGGACTAGCGGCTTCACAGATACGCAGTATTTT	.	TRBD2	TRBV5-5	TRBJ2-3
CSANAGGSTEAFF	TGCAGCGCAAACGCAGGAGGAAGCACTGAAGCTTTCTTT	.	.	TRBV29-1	TRBJ1-1
CASSQEVGTGTYEQYF	TGCGCCAGCAGCCAAGAAGTAGGGACAGGGACCTACGAGCAGTACTTC	.	TRBD1	TRBV4-3	TRBJ2-7
CASSAGTGGYYEQYF	TGTGCCAGCAGTGCCGGGACAGGGGGTTATTACGAGCAGTACTTC	.	TRBD1	TRBV2	TRBJ2-7
CASSAGYTGGNEQFF	TGTGCCAGCAGCGCCGGATACACGGGTGGCAATGAGCAGTTCTTC	few	.	TRBV5-4	TRBJ2-1
CASSLFTGTGGNSPLHF	TGTGCCAGCAGTTTGTTTACCGGGACAGGGGGTAATTCACCCCTCCACTTT	.	TRBD1	TRBV27	TRBJ1-6
CASSSYRDAGANVLTF	TGCGCCAGCAGCTCCTATAGGGACGCTGGGGCCAACGTCCTGACTTTC	.	.	TRBV5-1	TRBJ2-6
CASSKVPGPKDQPQHF	TGTGCCAGCAGCAAAGTTCCAGGTCCTAAAGATCAGCCCCAGCATTTT	once	.	TRBV21-1	TRBJ1-5
CASSTQRLAIYF	TGTGCCAGCAGTACCCAACGGCTGGCCATATATTTT	.	.	TRBV28	TRBJ1-3
CASSFSGGGAIGTQYF	TGTGCCAGCAGCTTCTCAGGCGGGGGGGCCATAGGTACGCAGTATTTT	.	TRBD2	TRBV7-6	TRBJ2-3
CASSIPGQKNTEAFF	TGTGCCAGCAGCATCCCGGGACAGAAGAACACTGAAGCTTTCTTT	once	TRBD1	TRBV6-5	TRBJ1-1
CASSLSSRVKPLRDNYGYTF	TGTGCCAGCAGTTTATCAAGCAGAGTCAAGCCCCTCAGAGATAACTATGGCTACACCTTC	.	.	TRBV27	TRBJ1-2
CASSSVNTEAFF	TGTGCCAGCAGCTCCGTGAACACTGAAGCTTTCTTT	.	.	TRBV7-3	TRBJ1-1